The TCR beta chain described here comes from a study of T cell clones after liver transplantation. About the research overall: HCV positivity affected three of eight recipients; the rest lacked autoimmune or viral indications. Overall study findings and caveats: Graft donor-reactive T cells possibly entered the graft instead of undergoing deletion.

Trimming took off 1 base at V and 3 bases at J, with 24 bases between the two ends. The CDR3 runs to 19 residues. CDR1 is SGHRS and CDR2 is YFSETQ in the germline V gene. Comments on this clone: Its specificity is not known.

Clones were sequenced by immunoSEQ multiplex PCR, and TCRdb holds only the in-frame ones, with some missing. The repertoire holds more than 65,000 clones, approximately 80% seen once, with about 0.79% in the top ten. The input for sequencing was CD4+ T cells from blood, taken 12 months after liver transplant. The TCR sequence derives from a human patient who received a liver transplant. T cells may partly derive from the graft donor. The chain employs TRBV5-1 and TRBJ2-3; possibly TRBD1 or TRBD2 for D (5 bases each). The CDR3 coding sequence is TGCGCCAGCAGCTTGAAGTCGGTTACGGGACCCGACATAACAGATACGCAGTATTTT. Residues: CASSLKSVTGPDITDTQYF.